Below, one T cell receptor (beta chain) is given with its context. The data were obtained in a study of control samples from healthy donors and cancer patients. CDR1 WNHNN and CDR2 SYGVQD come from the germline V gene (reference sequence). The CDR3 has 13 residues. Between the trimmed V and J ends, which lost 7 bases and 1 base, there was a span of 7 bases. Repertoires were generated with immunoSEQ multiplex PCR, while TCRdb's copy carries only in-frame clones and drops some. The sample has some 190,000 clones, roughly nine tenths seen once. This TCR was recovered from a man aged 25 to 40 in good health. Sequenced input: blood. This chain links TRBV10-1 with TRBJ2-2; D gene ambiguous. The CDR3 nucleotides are TGCGCCAGCAACAGTGGGAACACCGGGGAGCTGTTTTTT. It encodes CASNSGNTGELFF.